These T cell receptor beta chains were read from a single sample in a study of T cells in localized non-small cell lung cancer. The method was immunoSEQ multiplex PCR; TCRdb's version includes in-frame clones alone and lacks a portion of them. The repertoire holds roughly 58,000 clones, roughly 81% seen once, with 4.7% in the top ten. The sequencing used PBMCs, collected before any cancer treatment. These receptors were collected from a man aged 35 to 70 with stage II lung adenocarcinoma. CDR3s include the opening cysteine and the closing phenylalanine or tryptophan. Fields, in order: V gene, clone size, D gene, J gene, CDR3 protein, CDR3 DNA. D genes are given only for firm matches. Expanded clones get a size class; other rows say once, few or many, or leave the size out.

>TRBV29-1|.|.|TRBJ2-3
CSIGPRTSTDTQYF
TGCAGTATTGGTCCTAGAACTAGCACAGATACGCAGTATTTT
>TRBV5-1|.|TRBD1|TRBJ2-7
CASSLGQEVHEQYF
TGCGCCAGCAGCTTAGGACAGGAGGTACACGAGCAGTACTTC
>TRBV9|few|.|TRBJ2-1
CASSVGVDKPYNEQFF
TGTGCCAGCAGCGTAGGGGTGGACAAACCCTACAATGAGCAGTTCTTC
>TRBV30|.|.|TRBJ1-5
CAWSVLSNQPQHF
TGTGCCTGGAGTGTCCTTAGCAATCAGCCCCAGCATTTT
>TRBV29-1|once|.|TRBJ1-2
CSVAHRGGNYGYTF
TGCAGCGTTGCGCACCGGGGAGGTAACTATGGCTACACCTTC
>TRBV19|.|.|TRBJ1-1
CASHQGPRTEAFF
TGTGCCAGTCATCAGGGCCCTCGCACTGAAGCTTTCTTT
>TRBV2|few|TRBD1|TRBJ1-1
CASSQRTGWRNMNTEAFF
TGTGCCAGCAGCCAACGGACAGGTTGGCGGAACATGAACACTGAAGCTTTCTTT
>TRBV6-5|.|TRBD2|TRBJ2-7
CASRTGTRNEQYF
TGTGCCAGCAGGACCGGGACTAGAAATGAGCAGTACTTC
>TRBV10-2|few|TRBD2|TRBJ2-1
CASSEYPAGGNEQFF
TGCGCCAGCAGTGAGTACCCAGCGGGGGGTAATGAGCAGTTCTTC
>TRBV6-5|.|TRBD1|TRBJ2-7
CASSQGQGSSYEQYF
TGTGCCAGCAGCCAAGGACAGGGGAGCTCCTACGAGCAGTACTTC
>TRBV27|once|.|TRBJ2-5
CASRSPRQGSETQYF
TGTGCCAGCCGCTCTCCCAGGCAGGGATCAGAGACCCAGTACTTC
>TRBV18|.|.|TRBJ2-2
CASSPGRADTGELFF
TGTGCCAGCTCACCGGGACGAGCTGACACCGGGGAGCTGTTTTTT
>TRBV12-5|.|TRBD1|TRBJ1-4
CASGPGQVGKLFF
TGTGCTAGTGGTCCGGGACAGGTTGGAAAACTGTTTTTT
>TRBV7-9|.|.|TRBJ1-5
CASSSGGNQPQHF
TGTGCCAGCAGCTCGGGGGGAAACCAGCCCCAGCATTTT
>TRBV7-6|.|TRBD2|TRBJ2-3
CASSSLIAPSGSRTDTQYF
TGTGCCAGCAGCTCTCTTATAGCCCCTAGCGGGAGTAGGACAGATACGCAGTATTTT
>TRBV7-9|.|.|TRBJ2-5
CASSRKETQYF
TGTGCCAGCAGTAGAAAAGAGACCCAGTACTTC
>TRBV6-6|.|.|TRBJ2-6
CASSGQKAAGANVLTF
TGTGCCAGCAGTGGACAAAAGGCGGCTGGGGCCAACGTCCTGACTTTC
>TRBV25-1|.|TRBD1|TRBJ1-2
CASSEGQGNYGYTF
TGTGCCAGCAGTGAAGGACAGGGCAACTATGGCTACACCTTC
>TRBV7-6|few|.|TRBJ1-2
CASSLGTTLGYTF
TGTGCCAGCAGCTTAGGGACAACTCTTGGCTACACCTTC
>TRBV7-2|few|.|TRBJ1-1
CASSPFGAEAFF
TGTGCCAGCAGCCCATTCGGGGCTGAAGCTTTCTTT
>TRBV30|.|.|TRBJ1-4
CAWSVTGVKEKLFF
TGTGCCTGGAGTGTAACGGGAGTTAAGGAAAAACTGTTTTTT
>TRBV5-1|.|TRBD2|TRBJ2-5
CASSPRPGLASEETQYF
TGCGCCAGCAGCCCGAGACCGGGACTAGCGAGCGAAGAGACCCAGTACTTC
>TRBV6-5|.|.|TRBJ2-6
CASSYSRAGANVLTF
TGTGCCAGCAGTTACTCGAGGGCTGGGGCCAACGTCCTGACTTTC
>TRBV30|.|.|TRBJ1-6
CAWSIRENLHF
TGTGCCTGGAGTATCCGGGAAAACCTCCACTTT
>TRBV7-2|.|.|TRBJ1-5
CASSFGTNQPQHF
TGTGCCAGCAGCTTCGGCACCAATCAGCCCCAGCATTTT
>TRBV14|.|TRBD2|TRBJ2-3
CASSRGLAGADTQYF
TGTGCCAGCAGCCGAGGACTAGCGGGAGCAGATACGCAGTATTTT
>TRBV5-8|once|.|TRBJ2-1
CASPGGTPADEQFF
TGTGCCAGTCCAGGCGGGACCCCGGCTGATGAGCAGTTCTTC
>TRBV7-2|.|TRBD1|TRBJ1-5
CASSLTGGSNQPQHF
TGTGCCAGCAGCTTGACAGGGGGCTCCAATCAGCCCCAGCATTTT
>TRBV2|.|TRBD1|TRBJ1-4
CASSESLGGSEKLFF
TGTGCCAGCAGTGAATCCCTAGGGGGCAGTGAAAAACTGTTTTTT
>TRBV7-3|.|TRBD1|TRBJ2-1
CASSLMGDSAYNEQFF
TGTGCCAGCAGCTTAATGGGGGACAGTGCATACAATGAGCAGTTCTTC
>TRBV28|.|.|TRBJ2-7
CASSQQGRSYEQYF
TGTGCCAGCAGTCAACAGGGACGCTCCTACGAGCAGTACTTC
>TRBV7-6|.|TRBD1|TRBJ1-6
CASSPRDRGDSPLHF
TGTGCCAGCAGCCCCCGGGACAGGGGGGACTCACCCCTCCACTTT
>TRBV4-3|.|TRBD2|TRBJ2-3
CASSRGLAVSTDTQYF
TGCGCCAGCAGCCGGGGACTAGCGGTGAGCACAGATACGCAGTATTTT
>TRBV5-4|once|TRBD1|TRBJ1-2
CASSLDRGGNYGYTF
TGTGCCAGCAGCTTGGACAGGGGAGGTAACTATGGCTACACCTTC
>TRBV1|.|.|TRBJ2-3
CTSSQDSVVAGPRSTDTQYF
TGCACCAGCAGCCAAGATAGTGTAGTAGCGGGGCCCCGAAGCACAGATACGCAGTATTTT
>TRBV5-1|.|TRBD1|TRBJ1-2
CASSSNLGRGQIGYTF
TGCGCCAGCAGCTCAAACCTAGGGCGGGGACAGATTGGCTACACCTTC
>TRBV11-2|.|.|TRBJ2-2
CASSPRRGDNTGELFF
TGTGCCAGCAGCCCCCGGAGGGGGGACAACACCGGGGAGCTGTTTTTT
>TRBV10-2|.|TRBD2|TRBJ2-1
CASSGALDPGTSGRGDRGYNEQFF
TGCGCCAGCAGTGGTGCACTGGACCCCGGGACTAGCGGGAGGGGGGATAGGGGATACAATGAGCAGTTCTTC
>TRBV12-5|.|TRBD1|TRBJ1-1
CASGSWGRGTEAFF
TGTGCTAGTGGTTCTTGGGGCAGGGGGACTGAAGCTTTCTTT
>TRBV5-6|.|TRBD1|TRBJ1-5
CASSLLDRGVDQPQHF
TGTGCCAGCAGCTTATTGGACAGGGGTGTTGATCAGCCCCAGCATTTT
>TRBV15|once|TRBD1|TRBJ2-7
CATSRGTGGSYEQYF
TGTGCCACCAGCAGAGGGACAGGGGGATCCTACGAGCAGTACTTC
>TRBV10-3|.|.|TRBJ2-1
CAIRASGSSYNEQFF
TGTGCCATCAGGGCAAGCGGTAGCTCCTACAATGAGCAGTTCTTC
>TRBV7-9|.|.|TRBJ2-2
CASSPQAGELFF
TGTGCCAGCAGCCCCCAGGCCGGGGAGCTGTTTTTT